This is a list of T cell receptor beta chains from one sample in a study of T cell responses to AZD1222 COVID-19 vaccine. The method was immunoSEQ multiplex PCR; TCRdb's version includes in-frame clones alone and lacks a portion of them. The data hold approximately 140,000 clones, with more than 80% observed a single time. The sequences come from peripheral blood, collected 28 days after the second AZD1222 dose. These receptors were obtained from an adult who received the AZD1222 COVID-19 vaccine. Both conserved end residues are part of each CDR3. D genes are given only for firm matches. Clone size is shown for a subset of rows, as once, few, many or a class of expanded clone.

D gene	V gene	clone size	J gene	CDR3 DNA	CDR3 protein
TRBD2	TRBV6-2/TRBV6-3	.	TRBJ2-7	TGTGCCAGCAGTACACCAAAGCGGGAGGGCCCCTACGAGCAGTACTTC	CASSTPKREGPYEQYF
.	TRBV24-1	.	TRBJ2-1	TGTGCCACCAGTGATCCGGGCCACAATGAGCAGTTCTTC	CATSDPGHNEQFF
.	TRBV27	.	TRBJ2-5	TGTGCCAGCAGTCCCTCACAGGGCCCAGAGACCCAGTACTTC	CASSPSQGPETQYF
.	TRBV3-1/TRBV3-2	.	TRBJ2-1	TGTGCCAGCAGCCAAGGGTGGGGCCGGGGGGCGTACAATGAGCAGTTCTTC	CASSQGWGRGAYNEQFF
TRBD1	TRBV7-7	.	TRBJ2-2	TGTGCCAGCAGCTTGGGACAGGGTACCACCGGGGAGCTGTTTTTT	CASSLGQGTTGELFF
.	TRBV2	.	TRBJ1-3	TGTGCCAGCAGTGATCCAGGGGATAGCTCTGGAAACACCATATATTTT	CASSDPGDSSGNTIYF
.	TRBV7-6	.	TRBJ2-1	TGTGCCAGCAGCTTAGACGGGGGAAGAGACAATGAGCAGTTCTTC	CASSLDGGRDNEQFF
TRBD2	TRBV3-1/TRBV3-2	.	TRBJ2-1	TGTGCCAGCAGCCCCTCGGGGGGGTCAAGCTCCTACAATGAGCAGTTCTTC	CASSPSGGSSSYNEQFF
.	TRBV5-6	.	TRBJ2-1	TGTGCCAGCAGCCCGAAGGCTTTTTGGGGGACCTACAATGAGCAGTTCTTC	CASSPKAFWGTYNEQFF
.	TRBV28	.	TRBJ1-4	TGTGCCAGCACGACAGGAAATGAAAAACTGTTTTTT	CASTTGNEKLFF
.	TRBV11-2	.	TRBJ2-7	TGTGCCAGCAGCTTAAGGGAAACCCACGAGCAGTACTTC	CASSLRETHEQYF
.	TRBV7-6	.	TRBJ2-5	TGTGCCAGCAGCCCCGAAGCGGAAGAGACCCAGTACTTC	CASSPEAEETQYF
TRBD1	TRBV29-1	.	TRBJ1-5	TGCAGCGTTACAGGGGCTAATCAGCCCCAGCATTTT	CSVTGANQPQHF
.	TRBV19	.	TRBJ1-1	TGTGCCAGTACCTCTGAAGGGAACACTGAAGCTTTCTTT	CASTSEGNTEAFF
.	TRBV28	.	TRBJ1-4	TGTGCCAGCAGTCTATCCGGGACGGCGAATGAAAAACTGTTTTTT	CASSLSGTANEKLFF
.	TRBV2	few	TRBJ2-7	TGTGCCAGCAAGGGGCAGGAATTTAGCTCCTACGAGCAGTACTTC	CASKGQEFSSYEQYF
.	TRBV12-3/TRBV12-4	.	TRBJ1-2	TGTGCCAGCATACGGGGAGAGGGGTATGGCTACACCTTC	CASIRGEGYGYTF
.	TRBV9	.	TRBJ1-4	TGTGCCAGCAGCCCGAGGGGGGGGTCTAATGAAAAACTGTTTTTT	CASSPRGGSNEKLFF